This T cell receptor (beta chain) originates from a study of blood T cell repertoires in COVID-19. Using immunoSEQ multiplex PCR, the repertoire was profiled, and TCRdb retains in-frame clones only, with some absent. The sample gives about half a million clones, about 88% of which show up once; roughly 8.5% is in the top ten. Researchers sorted participants into cohorts using their self-reported clinical history. The CDR3 has 13 residues. Trimming shortened V by 1 base and J by 2 bases, and 6 bases separated the two germline ends. The germline CDR1 and CDR2 sequences are SEHNR and FQNEAQ (reference sequence).

This sequence joins TRBV7-9 and TRBJ2-7, with D unclear. Material: PBMCs or T cells enriched from blood (not recorded which). The clonotype comes from a woman aged 55 to 70 who had recovered from COVID-19. The CDR3 region is CASSLGPPYEQYF. As DNA, the CDR3 is TGTGCCAGCAGCTTAGGTCCTCCCTACGAGCAGTACTTC.